The 7 T cell receptor beta chains in this list originate from one sample, sequenced in a study of vaccination effects on CD4 cells after COVID-19. Method: immunoSEQ multiplex PCR; TCRdb's copy keeps in-frame clones and lacks some. The sample lists some 31,000 clones, less than 80% seen once, with around 27% in the top ten. For these receptors, no antigen is known. ViraFEST assay sequencing came after antigen-specific CD4+ T cells were expanded with viral peptide pools. Following 10 days of culture, CD4+ T cells were isolated. Vaccine recipients lacked prior SARS-CoV-2 infection and had negative nucleocapsid antibodies. The sequenced sample was CD4+ T cells from PBMCs cultured with HCoV-OC43 spike peptides, obtained before COVID-19 vaccination. The subset was: HCoV-OC43 spike overlapping peptide pool stimulation. The source of these receptors is a human donor who received a COVID-19 vaccine.

The gene calls are TRBV12-3 or TRBV12-4 and TRBJ1-2; possible D gene TRBD1, 6 bases. The CDR3 length is 13 residues. Trimming removed 2 bases at V and 6 bases at J, with 10 bases between. The CDR3 DNA sequence: TGTGCCAGCAGTTTACACAGGGAGGATGGCTACACCTTC. Amino acid sequence: CASSLHREDGYTF.

The V gene is TRBV5-8, the J gene TRBJ1-4; D possibly corresponds to TRBD1 (6 bases). V lost 2 bases to trimming and J lost 4 bases, with 18 bases between them. This CDR3 has 17 amino acids. Germline lookup yields CDR1 SGHTS and CDR2 YDEGEE. The CDR3 loop reads CASSFTQGSRVNEKLFF. The CDR3 DNA sequence: TGTGCCAGCAGCTTCACCCAGGGGTCTCGGGTTAATGAAAAACTGTTTTTT.

The J gene is TRBJ2-3, the V gene TRBV28; 9 nucleotides match TRBD1. With 5 bases clipped from V and 6 bases from J, the junction kept 12 bases outside the gene matches. The CDR3 runs to 16 residues. Germline values: CDR1 MDHEN, CDR2 SYDVKM. CDR3 bases: TGTGCCAGCAGTCCCCGGCCGGGACAGGGAATGGATACGCAGTATTTT. Amino acid sequence: CASSPRPGQGMDTQYF.

This rearrangement joins TRBV5-4 to TRBJ1-2; D gene uncertain. Germline values: CDR1 SGHNT, CDR2 YYREEE (reference sequence). This CDR3 contains 16 residues. Trimming left V 0 bases short and J 0 bases short, with 12 bases between. CDR3 region: CASSLASKPTNYGYTF. CDR3 nucleotide sequence: TGTGCCAGCAGCTTGGCCAGTAAACCGACTAACTATGGCTACACCTTC.

This clone appeared a few times. V gene TRBV9 combines with J gene TRBJ1-2, with no clear D. Germline CDR1 and CDR2: SGDLS and YYNGEE. CDR3 size: 14 residues. V lost 1 base, J lost 3 bases, and 10 bases lay in between. The CDR3 protein is CASSVRRSDYGYTF. The CDR3 DNA is TGTGCCAGCAGCGTAAGGCGGTCAGACTATGGCTACACCTTC.

The chain couples TRBV5-8 to TRBJ2-4; no definite D call. Germline lookup yields CDR1 SGHTS and CDR2 YDEGEE. V was clipped by 2 bases and J by 1 base, with 7 bases between them. The CDR3 has 14 residues. CDR3 nucleotide sequence: TGTGCCAGCAGCTTAAGGTCCGCCAAAAACATTCAGTACTTC. It encodes CASSLRSAKNIQYF.

V usage is TRBV15 and J usage is TRBJ2-5; no clear D gene. Germline values: CDR1 LNHNV, CDR2 YYDKDF (reference sequence). V dropped 3 bases and J dropped 2 bases, with 16 bases sitting between them. This CDR3 contains 16 residues. CDR3 nucleotide sequence: TGTGCCACCAGCAGTTCCCCTGTGAGGCAGCAAGAGACCCAGTACTTC. Translation: CATSSSPVRQQETQYF.